Listed here are 32 T cell receptor beta chains from one sample, sequenced in a study of cytomegalovirus exposure and HLA in healthy donors (dated by TCRdb to 2015 to 2018). The method was the immunoSEQ multiplex PCR assay. For the multiplex PCR, a mixture combining 60 forward primers for TCR Vbeta segments and 13 reverse primers for TCR Jbeta segments was used. Sourced from immuneACCESS, this table was stored by TCRdb with only in-frame sequences that have V and J called. A share of the clones is absent; for the studies checked, an unresolved V gene accounts for under half, and the remainder has no known explanation. This sample lists roughly 51,000 clones; around 85% were detected once. 2% to 2.5% of the sample rests with the top ten. The sequencing sample was made of PBMCs. The source is a boy between 10 and 17 years old in good health and CMV-seropositive.

The chain joins TRBV18 to TRBJ2-3, with D uncertain. Germline lookup yields CDR1 KGHSH and CDR2 LQKENI. The length of the CDR3 is 13 residues. V gave up 4 bases and J gave up 0 bases, with 5 bases separating them. In DNA, the CDR3 is TGTGCCAGCTCACTAGCCAGCACAGATACGCAGTATTTT. It codes for CASSLASTDTQYF.

The gene calls are TRBV4-1 and TRBJ2-5; 8 nucleotides align to TRBD1. Per germline, CDR1 MGHRA and CDR2 YSYEKL. Unmatched junction bases numbered 3, after V lost 4 bases and J lost 2 bases. The CDR3 loop spans 14 amino acids. CDR3: CASSRGQGQETQYF. The CDR3 bases are TGCGCCAGCAGCCGCGGACAGGGACAAGAGACCCAGTACTTC.

The gene calls are TRBV5-1 and TRBJ1-2; 8 bases are shared with TRBD1. Germline assignment: CDR1 SGHRS and CDR2 YFSETQ. The ends lost 5 bases at V and 8 bases at J; junction bases unmatched: 8. The CDR3 consists of 13 residues. CDR3 amino acids: CASRTTGGAGYTF. The DNA for the CDR3 is TGCGCCAGCAGAACTACAGGGGGTGCGGGCTACACCTTC. The full variable domain, rest sourced from reference TRBV5-1 and TRBJ1-2, is KAGVTQTPRYLIKTRGQQVTLSCSPISGHRSVSWYQQTPGQGLQFLFEYFSETQRNKGNFPGRFSGRQFSNSRSEMNVSTLELGDSALYLCASRTTGGAGYTFGSGTRLTVV.

V usage is TRBV10-2 and J usage is TRBJ1-1; 7 bases fit TRBD1. Germline CDR1 and CDR2: WSHSY and SAAADI. The V and J ends lost 6 bases and 1 base, in that order; junction bases with no gene match: 11. CDR3 length: 16 amino acids. The CDR3 coding sequence is TGCGCCAGCAGATTGGGACAGATCGAGACGAACACTGAAGCTTTCTTT. Protein sequence: CASRLGQIETNTEAFF.

The V and J genes are TRBV2 and TRBJ1-1; 7 bases fit TRBD1. Trimming cost V 8 bases and J 6 bases; bases outside gene matches: 21. Per the germline V gene, CDR1 is SNHLY and CDR2 is FYNNEI. There are 17 residues in the CDR3. The CDR3 DNA reads as TGTGCCAGCTGGGGGCCCGCGAAGACAGGGCTGGCCCCTGAAGCTTTCTTT. Translating gives CASWGPAKTGLAPEAFF.

The V call is TRBV28, the J call TRBJ2-7; TRBD1 matches 8 bases. Per the germline V gene, CDR1 is MDHEN and CDR2 is SYDVKM. CDR3 length equals 14 residues. V trimming: 7 bases; J trimming: 6 bases; junction bases outside the gene matches: 11. The CDR3 nucleotides are TGTGCCAGCACCAGCATGGACAGGGTCTCCGAGCAGTACTTC. Encoded protein: CASTSMDRVSEQYF.

The genes are TRBV15 and TRBJ2-5; 7 bases map to TRBD2. The CDR3 loop spans 15 amino acids. J was trimmed by 5 bases and V by 0 bases; bases with no gene match: 6. Looked up from germline, CDR1 is LNHNV and CDR2 is YYDKDF (reference sequence). The DNA of the CDR3 is TGTGCCACCAGCAGAGATAAAACTAGCGCGGAGACCCAGTACTTC. It specifies CATSRDKTSAETQYF.

V usage is TRBV7-8 and J usage is TRBJ1-1, with D possibly matching TRBD1 (5 bases). Germline loops: CDR1 SGHVS, CDR2 FQNEAQ. Trimming cost V 3 bases and J 1 base, with 12 bases left between them. The CDR3 has 15 amino acids. The CDR3 protein is CASSFFRTRNTEAFF. CDR3 nucleotide sequence: TGTGCCAGCAGCTTTTTTAGGACAAGGAACACTGAAGCTTTCTTT.

CDR3 amino acids: CASGDGGTYNEQFF. The CDR3 DNA follows: TGTGCTAGTGGGGACGGAGGGACCTACAATGAGCAGTTCTTC. The J gene is TRBJ2-1, the V gene TRBV12-5; D may be TRBD2 (6 bases). This CDR3 is 14 amino acids long. Germline V gene lookup returns CDR1 LGHNT and CDR2 FRNRAP. V lost 6 bases and J lost 2, with 11 bases in between.

The chain has TRBV29-1 and TRBJ2-7; TRBD2 matches 8 bases. V was clipped by 5 bases and J by 2 bases; unmatched bases: 5. CDR3 length equals 13 residues. CDR1 is SQVTM, CDR2 ANQGSEA, per germline. CDR3 sequence (DNA): TGCAGCGTTCGGGGCGGGGGGACCTACGAGCAGTACTTC. This codes for CSVRGGGTYEQYF.

This rearrangement joins TRBV7-9 to TRBJ1-2; 9 nucleotides align to TRBD1. CDR1 is SEHNR, CDR2 FQNEAQ, per germline (reference sequence). After removal of 2 bases from V and 10 bases from J, the junction contained 5 bases not matched to a gene. The CDR3 is 13 residues long. CDR3 residues: CASSLLRQGDYTF. Written as DNA, the CDR3 is TGTGCCAGCAGCTTACTCCGACAGGGGGACTACACCTTC.

The chain is built from TRBV13 and TRBJ1-1, with D uncertain. The V end was cut by 4 bases, the J end by 7 bases, with 7 bases between. The germline V gene encodes CDR1 PRHDT and CDR2 FYEKMQ (reference sequence). CDR3 length: 11 residues. CDR3 amino acids: CASSSRIEAFF. CDR3 bases: TGTGCCAGCAGCTCCCGTATTGAAGCTTTCTTT.

The CDR3 DNA reads TGTGCCAGCCTTCACCCTCCCTACGGGACCCAGTACTTC. This translates into CASLHPPYGTQYF. The chain is built from TRBV7-8 and TRBJ2-5; D unresolved. Germline CDR1 and CDR2: SGHVS and FQNEAQ. The CDR3 loop spans 13 amino acids. Trimming stripped 8 bases from V and 7 bases from J, with 17 bases between.

The chain has TRBV9 and TRBJ1-2, with 8 bases fitting TRBD1. CDR3 length equals 14 residues. The V gene's germline CDR1 is SGDLS and CDR2 YYNGEE. After removal of 3 bases from V and 3 bases from J, the junction contained 4 bases not matched to a gene. CDR3 DNA sequence: TGTGCCAGCAGCGCAGGGGGCGCTTACTATGGCTACACCTTC. Translating it yields CASSAGGAYYGYTF.

The genes are TRBV2 and TRBJ2-1; 8 bases align to TRBD1. Trimming at V came to 8 bases and at J to 1 base, leaving 4 bases not matched to a gene. The germline CDR1 and CDR2 sequences are SNHLY and FYNNEI. The CDR3 extends over 14 amino acids. The CDR3 bases are TGTGCCAGCGGACAGGGTCCATCCTACAATGAGCAGTTCTTC. As protein: CASGQGPSYNEQFF. Full variable domain (rest looked up from reference TRBV2 and TRBJ2-1): EPEVTQTPSHQVTQMGQEVILRCVPISNHLYFYWYRQILGQKVEFLVSFYNNEISEKSEIFDDQFSVERPDGSNFTLKIRSTKLEDSAMYFCASGQGPSYNEQFFGPGTRLTVL.

The genes are TRBV4-2 and TRBJ2-5, with D perhaps matching TRBD2 (6 bases). Germline V gives CDR1 LGHNA, CDR2 YNFKEQ. Trimming removed 5 bases from V and 4 bases from J, with 20 bases in between. The length of the CDR3 is 16 residues. CDR3 in amino acids: CASSVRVRRGVETQYF. The CDR3 DNA reads as TGTGCCAGCAGCGTAAGGGTCAGGCGGGGCGTAGAGACCCAGTACTTC.

This chain joins TRBV6-5 and TRBJ2-7, with D possibly TRBD2 on 5 matching bases. This CDR3 is built from 14 residues. Germline-derived CDR1 and CDR2 are MNHEY and SVGAGI. Trimming cost V 4 bases and J 4 bases, with 14 bases left between them. The CDR3 loop is CASSLVRASYEQYF. The CDR3 DNA reads TGTGCCAGCAGTTTGGTGAGGGCATCTTACGAGCAGTACTTC.

The chain is built from TRBV27 and TRBJ2-2; D might be TRBD2 (6 bases). Germline values: CDR1 MNHEY, CDR2 SMNVEV (reference sequence). Trimming removed 8 bases from V and 8 bases from J, with 15 bases in between. There are 13 residues in the CDR3. The CDR3 reads CASGSRGGGELFF. CDR3 bases: TGTGCCAGCGGCTCGCGGGGTGGTGGGGAGCTGTTTTTT.

The V and J genes are TRBV5-1 and TRBJ1-1; maybe TRBD1 (5 bases). Germline V gene lookup returns CDR1 SGHRS and CDR2 YFSETQ. Deletions cut 2 bases from V and 0 bases from J, with 17 bases between. There are 17 residues in the CDR3. The CDR3 DNA reads as TGCGCCAGCAGCTTCCCCGCGGACAAAGGGATGAACACTGAAGCTTTCTTT. It translates to CASSFPADKGMNTEAFF.

This chain uses TRBV27 with TRBJ1-1, with 9 bases matching TRBD1. CDR1 is MNHEY and CDR2 is SMNVEV in the germline V gene (reference sequence). The CDR3 runs 16 residues. The V and J ends lost 2 bases and 4 bases, in that order; junction bases with no gene match: 8. The CDR3 is CASSLRRQGGSTEAFF. CDR3 nucleotide sequence: TGTGCCAGCAGTTTACGTAGACAGGGGGGGTCCACTGAAGCTTTCTTT.

The CDR3 DNA sequence: TGTGCCAGCAGACATTCTAGCGGGGGGGACTACGAGCAGTACTTC. It yields the protein CASRHSSGGDYEQYF. This chain links TRBV7-9 with TRBJ2-7; 12 bases agree with TRBD2. Germline trimming cut 6 bases from V and 3 bases from J; bases unmatched to any gene: 6. The germline V gene has CDR1 SEHNR and CDR2 FQNEAQ (reference sequence). The CDR3 is made up of 15 amino acids.

As concerns this clone: Germline and junction disagree at one end, which may indicate a read error. The chain uses TRBV7-9 and TRBJ1-2, with a tentative D call TRBD1 (6 bases). CDR3 length equals 12 residues. The germline CDR1 and CDR2 sequences are SEHNR and FQNEAQ (reference sequence). The CDR3 region is CSSSFNRAGYTF. For the CDR3, the DNA is TGTTCCAGCAGCTTCAACAGGGCTGGCTACACCTTC.

The rearrangement links TRBV27 to TRBJ2-1; 8 bases line up with TRBD2. This CDR3 is 15 amino acids long. With V trimmed by 4 bases and J by 4 bases, 6 bases remained unmatched. Germline V gene data show CDR1 as MNHEY and CDR2 as SMNVEV (reference sequence). The CDR3 reads CASSYTSGPYNEQFF. CDR3 nucleotide sequence: TGTGCCAGCAGTTATACTAGCGGTCCATACAATGAGCAGTTCTTC.

The chain uses TRBV7-8 and TRBJ1-1; D may be TRBD1 (5 bases). The CDR3 is 13 residues long. Between the trimmed V and J ends, which lost 7 bases and 1 base, there was a span of 10 bases. Per germline, CDR1 SGHVS and CDR2 FQNEAQ. CDR3 amino acids: CASTPTENTEAFF. Written as DNA, the CDR3 is TGTGCCAGCACCCCGACAGAGAACACTGAAGCTTTCTTT.

The chain links TRBV14 to TRBJ2-1; perhaps TRBD2 as D (7 bases). The CDR3 is 17 residues long. V lost 1 base to trimming and J lost 0 bases, with 13 bases between them. Germline V gene data show CDR1 as SGHDN and CDR2 as FVKESK. CDR3 nucleotide sequence: TGTGCCAGCAGCCAAGTTAAGGGGGGGAGCTCCTACAATGAGCAGTTCTTC. Translating gives CASSQVKGGSSYNEQFF.

The rearrangement links TRBV5-1 to TRBJ1-1; D may be TRBD1 (5 bases). This CDR3 comprises 16 residues. Germline CDR1 is SGHRS and CDR2 is YFSETQ. V lost 4 bases and J lost 0, with 16 bases in between. The CDR3 region has the DNA TGCGCCAGCAGCAGAACGACAGCGACCCTGAACACTGAAGCTTTCTTT. This encodes CASSRTTATLNTEAFF.

The chain uses TRBV11-2 and TRBJ2-2; D is ambiguous. Trimming shortened V by 8 bases and J by 1 base, and 14 bases separated the two germline ends. Germline values: CDR1 SGHAT, CDR2 FQNNGV. The CDR3 loop spans 15 amino acids. The CDR3 DNA reads as TGTGCCAGCTCCCACCGACTGAAGAACACCGGGGAGCTGTTTTTT. This translates into CASSHRLKNTGELFF.

The chain couples TRBV10-3 to TRBJ2-3; 9 positions agree with TRBD1. Germline V gene data show CDR1 as ENHRY and CDR2 as SYGVKD. The CDR3 extends over 14 amino acids. J gave up 3 bases and V 8 bases, and 6 bases lay outside the gene matches. The CDR3 nucleotides are TGTGCCATCTCGACAGGGGGGGGTACAGATACGCAGTATTTT. It translates to CAISTGGGTDTQYF.

CDR3 bases: TGTGCCAGCAGCTTAGCGGTCAGACTAGCCAAAAACATTCAGTACTTC. Translated: CASSLAVRLAKNIQYF. The chain carries TRBV7-9 and TRBJ2-4, with D unclear. The CDR3 is 16 amino acids. Germline CDR1 SEHNR, CDR2 FQNEAQ (reference sequence). Trimming left V 0 bases short and J 0 bases short, with 9 bases between.

The chain recombines TRBV27 with TRBJ1-2; D is ambiguous. Germline loops: CDR1 MNHEY, CDR2 SMNVEV (reference sequence). V was cut by 4 bases and J by 3 bases, with 9 bases left in between. The CDR3 runs 13 residues. DNA of the CDR3: TGTGCCAGCAGTTATCTGGGAGACTATGGCTACACCTTC. Its protein is CASSYLGDYGYTF.

This clone was seen more than once but under ten times. The chain carries TRBV19 and TRBJ2-7; tentatively, D is TRBD2 (7 bases). The CDR3 loop spans 12 amino acids. V was pared by 8 bases and J by 6 bases, with 14 bases between. Germline CDR1 reads LNHDA; CDR2 reads SQIVND (reference sequence). The CDR3 reads CASLGGAGEQYF. CDR3 in DNA: TGTGCCAGTTTGGGGGGGGCCGGCGAGCAGTACTTC.

This chain joins TRBV2 and TRBJ2-5; D possibly corresponds to TRBD1 (5 bases). Germline CDR1 SNHLY, CDR2 FYNNEI. V lost 6 bases to trimming and J lost 0 bases, with 11 bases between them. CDR3 length: 14 residues. The CDR3: CASRMTEYQETQYF. The CDR3 DNA reads TGTGCCAGCAGGATGACAGAGTACCAAGAGACCCAGTACTTC.